This T cell receptor beta chain is drawn from a study of blood T cell repertoires in COVID-19. Germline CDR1 is SEHNR and CDR2 is FQNEAQ (reference sequence). The CDR3 has 16 residues. V lost 5 bases, J lost 3 bases, and 8 bases stayed unmatched. Some clones are missing from TCRdb's copy, which holds only in-frame ones; the method was immunoSEQ multiplex PCR. The sample lists about 220,000 clones; 82% were seen once. The sample taken for sequencing was peripheral blood. This clonotype was obtained from a woman aged 80 or over with acute or convalescent COVID-19. The J gene is TRBJ1-2, the V gene TRBV7-9, with 11 bases matching TRBD1. The CDR3 is CASSPGQGARDYGYTF. The CDR3 nucleotides read TGTGCCAGCAGCCCCGGACAGGGGGCGAGAGACTATGGCTACACCTTC.